Sequencing of this T cell receptor beta chain was carried out in a study of blood T cell repertoires in COVID-19 (dated by TCRdb to 2020 to 2021). Turning to the overall study: Samples from collaborators originated in the United States, Italy and Spain and spanned both the acute and convalescent phases of COVID-19. The repertoires were made available in a free public database intended to serve as a resource for research on the immune response to SARS-CoV-2. Deeply sampled blood TCRbeta repertoires from subjects exposed to, actively infected with, or recovered from COVID-19 were included in the dataset. A de-identified subject ID, COVID-19 status, age in years and sex were almost always included in the sample metadata. The prospective study material was composed of cDNA or gDNA derived from T cells, B-cell-depleted T cells, or PBMCs. HLA class I and class II types, where available, came from metadata supplied by the sample provider rather than from assay-based typing. The samples were drawn from two sources: the first 160 participants of the ongoing ImmuneRACE study, and fewer than 1,500 subjects contributed by 6 global collaborators. The paper as a whole reports these results and caveats: The amount of clinical and demographic metadata varied by source and participant and was provided uncurated.

Whole blood was collected in K2EDTA tubes by collaborating institutions according to the institutions' own protocols. Collaborator samples were shipped for TCRbeta analysis as frozen whole blood, isolated PBMCs, or DNA extracted from either sample type. The V end loses 5 bases and the J end loses 3 bases, and a stretch of 8 bases separates them. The germline V gene specifies SNHLY as CDR1 and FYNNEI as CDR2. The CDR3 holds 12 amino acids from the cysteine to the phenylalanine. Here the CDR3 DNA is all that survives: 36 bases in frame from base 1. To note about this clone: Its antigen target is currently unknown. No base quality information exists; no much larger clone differs at one position.

The immunoSEQ Assay, a bias-controlled multiplex PCR, was used to amplify TCRbeta CDR3 regions from genomic DNA. The authors' analysis ran thus. The number of nucleated cells in each sample was estimated from the amplification of reference gene primers within the assay. Sequence reads were collapsed and filtered to measure the absolute abundance of every unique TCRbeta CDR3 rearrangement. For each sample, productive Simpson clonality was calculated by taking the square root of Simpson's diversity index across productive rearrangements. TCRdb carries this immuneACCESS record with in-frame sequences only. Its versions omit some clonotypes, under half of them owing to an unresolved V gene in the studies checked, with the rest unexplained. Clone size and V and J calls were adopted from that table, with D and trimming inferred from the DNA. In all, the sample holds under 300,000 clones, and about 83% of those were seen once. The ten largest clones represent approximately 5.9% of the sample.

The sequence was obtained from a man at least 80 years old with acute or convalescent COVID-19. Sequenced: peripheral blood. The rearranged chain carries TRBV2 and TRBJ2-7; no D gene call is confident. This receptor has the CDR3 CASSPALYEQYF. DNA sequence: TGTGCCAGCAGTCCAGCGCTCTACGAGCAGTACTTC.